A selection of T cell receptor beta chains follows, all from one sample in a study of tumor and adjacent non-tumor tissue in lung cancer. MiXCR, run by TCRdb on the multiplex PCR reads, gives a single entry per CDR3 protein. The sample includes 77,000 or so distinct CDR3 sequences, over 75% of them seen just once. Sequencing was carried out using lung tumor tissue. The receptors derive from a woman aged 45-60 years with non-small cell lung cancer. Each CDR3 is given with its conserved first and last residue. A D gene is named only where the DNA matches it firmly. Some rows have no size entry. The others give once, few or many, or a class for an expanded clone.

v_gene	abundance	j_gene	d_gene	CDR3nt	CDR3aa
TRBV6-6	.	TRBJ2-7	TRBD2	TGTGCCATCAGTTACGGGGGGGCGGGAGGAAGCGAGCAGTACTTC	CAISYGGAGGSEQYF
TRBV6-5	many	TRBJ2-2	TRBD1	TGTGCCAGCAGGACCGGGACAGGGGAGGCCGGGGAGCTGTTTTTT	CASRTGTGEAGELFF
TRBV28	many	TRBJ1-6	TRBD1	TGTGCCAGCAGTTTATCTCAGGGGGCCCCCGGATGGTCACCCCTCCACTTT	CASSLSQGAPGWSPLHF
TRBV12-3/TRBV12-4	.	TRBJ2-5	.	TGTGCCAGCAGTTTCAATCTGGGTGGGGAGGCCCAGTGCTTC	CASSFNLGGEAQCF
TRBV6-1	.	TRBJ1-1	.	TGTGCCAGTAGTGTCAGGGGCGACTACACTGAAGCTTTCTTT	CASSVRGDYTEAFF
TRBV15	.	TRBJ1-5	TRBD1	TGTGCCACCAGCAGAGATTACGAGGGGGCGAGCAATAAGCCCCAGCATTTT	CATSRDYEGASNKPQHF
TRBV7-9	.	TRBJ1-5	.	TGTGCCAGCAACGCACTTGGGGGTCCGGGCAATCAGCCCCAGCATTTT	CASNALGGPGNQPQHF
TRBV4-1	.	TRBJ2-3	.	TGCGTCTGCAGCCTCGGCCTAGCGCCAGATACGCAGTATTTT	CVCSLGLAPDTQYF
TRBV12-3/TRBV12-4	.	TRBJ1-2	.	TGTGCCAGCAGTAATCTGGACTGCGGATGCACCTTC	CASSNLDCGCTF
TRBV7-9	few	TRBJ2-5	.	TGTGCCAGCAGCCTTGCGGGTTCGTCTCAAGAGACCCAGTACTTC	CASSLAGSSQETQYF
TRBV6-5	.	TRBJ2-3	TRBD1	TGTGCCAGCATTAAAACGCTCGGACAGGGAATAGATACGCTGTATTTT	CASIKTLGQGIDTLYF
TRBV29-1	.	TRBJ2-1	.	TGCAGCGTTGAAGGGTTCGGCTGGGTAACCTCCTATAATGAGCAGTTCTTC	CSVEGFGWVTSYNEQFF
TRBV11-2	.	TRBJ2-7	TRBD1	TGTGTCAGCAGCGCCGGGACAGGGAGCACCTACGAGCAGTACTTC	CVSSAGTGSTYEQYF
TRBV5-1	.	TRBJ2-2	TRBD2	TGCGCCAGCAGCCTGTTGACTAGCGGGTTGGTCGGGGTGCTGTTTTTT	CASSLLTSGLVGVLFF
TRBV11-3	.	TRBJ2-1	.	TGTGGCGGCGGTCGGGGGAATGAGCAGTTCTTC	CGGGRGNEQFF
TRBV4-1	.	TRBJ1-5	.	TGCGCCAGCAGCAAGGTTGGGGGCAGCAATCAGCCCAAGCATTTT	CASSKVGGSNQPKHF
TRBV6-6	.	TRBJ1-2	.	TGTGCCAGCAGTCCCGGGAGAGGGAACTATGGCTACATCTTC	CASSPGRGNYGYIF
TRBV6-6	.	TRBJ1-2	.	TGTGCCAACAGCCCGGGGACCGCTAACTACGGCTACACCTTC	CANSPGTANYGYTF
TRBV1	.	TRBJ2-2	.	TGTACCAGCAGCCAAGACGGTAGCGGGAGTGGGAGGACCGGGGAGATGTTTTTT	CTSSQDGSGSGRTGEMFF
TRBV28	many	TRBJ1-1	.	TGTGCCAGCAGTTTGGTACTCCTCGGGGCGGGGGTTCTCTTT	CASSLVLLGAGVLF
TRBV28	many	TRBJ1-5	TRBD1	TGTGCCAGCAGTTTATTACAGGGGGACAATCAGCCCCAGCATTTT	CASSLLQGDNQPQHF
TRBV11-2	.	TRBJ2-1	.	TGTGTCGGCAGCTTTGGCAGTACCGACAATGAGCAGTTCTTC	CVGSFGSTDNEQFF
TRBV5-5	.	TRBJ2-1	TRBD2	TGTGGCAGCAGCTTGGGGGGGGAGGCCTACAATGAACAGTTCTTC	CGSSLGGEAYNEQFF